Listed below are T cell receptor beta chains from one sample, sequenced in a study of T-cell memory formation after mild COVID-19. MiXCR, run by TCRdb on the 5' RACE reads, gives a single entry per CDR3 protein. Here the sample spans roughly 600,000 distinct CDR3 sequences, 15% to 20% being singletons. Material for sequencing was PBMCs or a T cell subset sorted from them (not recorded which). The receptor source for this set is an adult woman who had mild COVID-19 (a few samples of this study predate the infection). Cell type and time point are not known. Both conserved end residues are trimmed from each CDR3. Size is omitted from some rows. Given values are once, few, many or a class for expanded clones.

TRBV12-3/TRBV12-4	.	TRBJ1-2	ASTSQGLFGYT
TRBV14	few	TRBJ2-5	ASSPSLRRGGYRETQY
TRBV5-6	.	TRBJ2-1	ASTGRGNEQF
TRBV6-5	.	TRBJ2-7	ASRRGGSYSYEQY
TRBV3-1	many	TRBJ2-7	ASSPSGPREQY
TRBV5-1	.	TRBJ2-5	ASSPMPGQVFQTQY
TRBV4-2	many	TRBJ1-1	ASSPMDRMNTEAF
TRBV5-1	few	TRBJ1-5	ASSLGVQGYNQPQH
TRBV4-3	once	TRBJ2-7	ASSQGRTVDYEQY
TRBV11-2	.	TRBJ2-2	ASSLQISTNTGELF
TRBV12-3/TRBV12-4	few	TRBJ2-2	ASSFGLLAGELF